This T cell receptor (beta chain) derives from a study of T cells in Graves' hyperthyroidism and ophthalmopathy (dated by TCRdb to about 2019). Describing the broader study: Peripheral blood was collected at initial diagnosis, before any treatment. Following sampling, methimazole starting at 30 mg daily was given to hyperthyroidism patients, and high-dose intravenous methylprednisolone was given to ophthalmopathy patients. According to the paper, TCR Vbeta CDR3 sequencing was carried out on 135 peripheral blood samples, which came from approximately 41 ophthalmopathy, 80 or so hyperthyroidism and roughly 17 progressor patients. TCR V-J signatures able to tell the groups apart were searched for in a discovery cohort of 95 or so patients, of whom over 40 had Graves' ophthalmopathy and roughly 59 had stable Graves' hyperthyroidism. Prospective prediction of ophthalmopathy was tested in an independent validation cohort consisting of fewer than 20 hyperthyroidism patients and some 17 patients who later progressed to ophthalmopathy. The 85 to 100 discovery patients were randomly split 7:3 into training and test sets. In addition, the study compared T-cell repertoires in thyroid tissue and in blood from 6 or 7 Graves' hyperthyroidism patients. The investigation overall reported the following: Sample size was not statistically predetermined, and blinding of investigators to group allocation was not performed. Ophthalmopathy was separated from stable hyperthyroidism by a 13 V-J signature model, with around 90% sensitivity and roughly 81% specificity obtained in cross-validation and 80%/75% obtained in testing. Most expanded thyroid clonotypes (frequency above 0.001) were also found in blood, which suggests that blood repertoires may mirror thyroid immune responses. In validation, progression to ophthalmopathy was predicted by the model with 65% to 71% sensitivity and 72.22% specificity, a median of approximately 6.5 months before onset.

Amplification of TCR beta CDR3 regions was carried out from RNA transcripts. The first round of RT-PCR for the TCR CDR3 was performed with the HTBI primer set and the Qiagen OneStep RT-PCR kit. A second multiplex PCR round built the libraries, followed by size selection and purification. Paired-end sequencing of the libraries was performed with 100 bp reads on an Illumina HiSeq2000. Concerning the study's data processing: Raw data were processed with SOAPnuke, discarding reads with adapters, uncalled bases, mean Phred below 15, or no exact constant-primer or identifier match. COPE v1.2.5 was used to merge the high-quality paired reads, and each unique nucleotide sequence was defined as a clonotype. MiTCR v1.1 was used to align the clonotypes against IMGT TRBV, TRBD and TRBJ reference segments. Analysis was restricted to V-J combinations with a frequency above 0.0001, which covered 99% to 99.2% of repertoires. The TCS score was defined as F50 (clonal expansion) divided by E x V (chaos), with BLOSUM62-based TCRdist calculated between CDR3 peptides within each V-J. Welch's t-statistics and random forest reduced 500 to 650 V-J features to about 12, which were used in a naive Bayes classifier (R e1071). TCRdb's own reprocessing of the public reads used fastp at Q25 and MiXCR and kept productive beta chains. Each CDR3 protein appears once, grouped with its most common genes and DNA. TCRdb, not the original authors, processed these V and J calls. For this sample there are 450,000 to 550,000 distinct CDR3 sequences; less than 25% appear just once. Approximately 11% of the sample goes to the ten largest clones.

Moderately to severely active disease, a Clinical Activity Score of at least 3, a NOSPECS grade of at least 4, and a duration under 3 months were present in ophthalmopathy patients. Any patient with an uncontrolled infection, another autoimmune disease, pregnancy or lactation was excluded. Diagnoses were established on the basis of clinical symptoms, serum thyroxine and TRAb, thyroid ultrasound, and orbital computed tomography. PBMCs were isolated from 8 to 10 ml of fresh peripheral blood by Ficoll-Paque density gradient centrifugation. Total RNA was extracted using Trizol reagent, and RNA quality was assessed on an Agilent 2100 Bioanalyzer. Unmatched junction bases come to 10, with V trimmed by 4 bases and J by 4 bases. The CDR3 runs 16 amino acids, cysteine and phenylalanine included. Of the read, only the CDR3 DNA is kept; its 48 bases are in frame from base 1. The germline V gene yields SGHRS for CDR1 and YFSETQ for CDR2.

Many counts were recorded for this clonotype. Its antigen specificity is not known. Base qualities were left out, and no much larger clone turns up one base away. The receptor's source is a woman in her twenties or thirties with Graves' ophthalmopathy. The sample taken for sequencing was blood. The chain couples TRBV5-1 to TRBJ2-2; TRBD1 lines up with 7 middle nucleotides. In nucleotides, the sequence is TGCGCCAGCAGCCACCTTAGGGGGCGAAGCACCGGGGAGCTGTTTTTT. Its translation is CASSHLRGRSTGELFF.